These 13 T cell receptor beta chains share one sample of origin, sequenced in a study of shared clonotypes between healthy human individuals. Repertoires were generated with immunoSEQ multiplex PCR, while TCRdb's copy carries only in-frame clones and drops some. The repertoire holds some 1,400,000 clones, with roughly 96% as singletons. The sequencing input was naive CD4+ T cells sorted from blood. Subset given: CD45RA+ positively selected. These receptors were collected from a man younger than 45 in good health.

This chain connects TRBV5-1 to TRBJ1-1, with D tentatively TRBD1 (5 bases). The CDR3 is made up of 16 amino acids. CDR1 is SGHRS and CDR2 is YFSETQ in the germline V gene. The V and J ends lost 0 bases and 0 bases respectively, with 12 bases between them. The chain's CDR3 is CASSLVAGTLNTEAFF. In nucleotides, the CDR3 is TGCGCCAGCAGCTTGGTAGCAGGGACTTTGAACACTGAAGCTTTCTTT. The variable domain in full, completed from reference TRBV5-1 and TRBJ1-1, reads KAGVTQTPRYLIKTRGQQVTLSCSPISGHRSVSWYQQTPGQGLQFLFEYFSETQRNKGNFPGRFSGRQFSNSRSEMNVSTLELGDSALYLCASSLVAGTLNTEAFFGQGTRLTVV.

This chain links TRBV4-1 with TRBJ1-5; D unclear. Trimming left V 0 bases short and J 3 bases short, with 3 bases between. Germline V CDR1 and CDR2: MGHRA, YSYEKL. The CDR3 spans 13 residues. CDR3 protein: CASSQDPNQPQHF. The CDR3 DNA follows: TGCGCCAGCAGCCAAGACCCCAATCAGCCCCAGCATTTT.

This clone appeared once. The chain is built from TRBV6-1 and TRBJ1-1; TRBD1 aligns across 10 bases. CDR1 MNHNS and CDR2 SASEGT come from the germline V gene. With V trimmed by 6 bases and J by 5 bases, 3 bases remained unmatched. This CDR3 spans 13 amino acids. The CDR3 DNA sequence: TGTGCCAGCAGCGGGACAGGGGTGACTGAAGCTTTCTTT. Its protein is CASSGTGVTEAFF.

The V and J genes are TRBV28 and TRBJ2-6; 8 nucleotides line up with TRBD1. CDR1 and CDR2 from the germline V gene are MDHEN and SYDVKM. This CDR3 has 15 amino acids. V trimming: 4 bases; J trimming: 4 bases; junction bases outside the gene matches: 3. The CDR3 sequence is CASSSGGAGANVLTF. The DNA for the CDR3 is TGTGCCAGCAGTTCAGGGGGCGCAGGGGCCAACGTCCTGACTTTC.

This clone appeared a single time. One end of the junction fails to match germline, which may point to a read error. The J gene is TRBJ1-5, the V gene TRBV5-1, with D possibly being TRBD1 (6 bases). CDR3 size: 19 residues. Germline CDR1 and CDR2: SGHRS and YFSETQ. DNA of the CDR3: TGCGCCAGCACCTCTTGCAGGGGACACCCCACAACGGGTCAATCAGCCCCAGCATTT. Translated: CASTSCRGHPTTGQSAPAF.

The CDR3 DNA is TGTGCCAGCAGCTTTTTTGCAGATAAAGAGACCCAGTACTTC. Encoded protein: CASSFFADKETQYF. This rearrangement joins TRBV11-2 to TRBJ2-5; no reliable D call. The V gene lost 3 bases and the J gene lost 3 bases, with 11 bases spanning the gap. The CDR3 loop spans 14 amino acids. Germline V lookup: CDR1 SGHAT, CDR2 FQNNGV.

The V gene is TRBV27, the J gene TRBJ1-5; D is uncertain. Germline CDR1 MNHEY, CDR2 SMNVEV (reference sequence). The V end lost 5 bases, the J end lost 0 bases, and 14 bases lay between the germline ends. This CDR3 is 16 amino acids long. The CDR3 region has the DNA TGTGCCAGCAGTCCAACCTACTGGAATAGCAATCAGCCCCAGCATTTT. It codes for CASSPTYWNSNQPQHF.

With regard to this clone: At one end the junction does not follow the germline gene, possibly because of a read error. The chain couples TRBV6-5 to TRBJ2-3; 9 bases fit TRBD2. CDR3 length: 13 amino acids. CDR1 and CDR2 from the germline V gene are MNHEY and SVGAGI. The CDR3 DNA is TGTGCCAGCAGTGACTCGGGGACTAGCCCCGCACATTTT. This codes for CASSDSGTSPAHF.

The chain is built from TRBV19 and TRBJ2-3; D uncertain. V lost 5 bases to trimming and J lost 0 bases, with 9 bases between them. Germline CDR1 LNHDA, CDR2 SQIVND (reference sequence). The CDR3 totals 14 residues. This CDR3 reads CASSPGSSTDTQYF. The CDR3, as DNA: TGTGCCAGTAGTCCCGGGTCTAGCACAGATACGCAGTATTTT.

V usage is TRBV2 and J usage is TRBJ2-7, with 11 bases identical to TRBD2. Losses at the gene ends were 7 bases for V and 0 bases for J; bases not matched to a gene: 5. Germline assignment: CDR1 SNHLY and CDR2 FYNNEI. The CDR3 loop spans 15 amino acids. CDR3 bases: TGTGCCAGCAACCTAGCGGGAGGACCCTCCTACGAGCAGTACTTC. Its translation is CASNLAGGPSYEQYF.

The table lists this clone with a count of one. The CDR3 nucleotides are TGCGCCAGCAGCTTGTCCCCGGGACAGGGTTCTGGGGCCAACGTCCTGACTTTC. Its translation is CASSLSPGQGSGANVLTF. This chain links TRBV5-1 with TRBJ2-6; 9 bases map to TRBD1. The junction had 6 bases not matched to a gene; V was cut back by 1 base and J by 1 base. The CDR3 loop spans 18 amino acids. Germline CDR1 is SGHRS and CDR2 is YFSETQ.

The genes are TRBV28 and TRBJ1-2; 7 nucleotides agree with TRBD1. The CDR3 covers 14 residues. Looked up from germline, CDR1 is MDHEN and CDR2 is SYDVKM. V shed 3 bases, J shed 7 bases, and the junction held 8 bases outside the gene matches. The CDR3 sequence is CASSLVAGGAGYTF. In nucleotides, the CDR3 is TGTGCCAGCAGTTTGGTCGCAGGGGGGGCTGGCTACACCTTC.

This rearrangement joins TRBV6-1 to TRBJ2-7; D is possibly TRBD1 (8 bases). V shed 4 bases and J shed 6 bases, with 13 bases lying between them. This CDR3 region has 13 residues. Germline V gene lookup returns CDR1 MNHNS and CDR2 SASEGT. In DNA, the CDR3 is TGTGCCAGCAGTGGTACAGGGGGGGGCGAGCAGTACTTC. This sequence encodes CASSGTGGGEQYF.